This TCR beta chain was sequenced during a study of T cell responses to AZD1222 COVID-19 vaccine. The data were produced by immunoSEQ multiplex PCR, yet TCRdb's version contains in-frame clones alone and is incomplete. The data contain roughly 89,000 clones, more than 75% of them seen just once; the ten biggest clones take up approximately 4.5%. This clone was seen once. Germline CDR1 MDHEN, CDR2 SYDVKM. V lost 4 bases to trimming and J lost 0 bases; unmatched junction nucleotides: 6. The CDR3 runs 15 residues. The sequences come from peripheral blood, collected on day 0 of MenACWY control vaccination. This sequence joins TRBV28 and TRBJ2-7; 7 nucleotides agree with TRBD1. The origin of this receptor is an adult in good health. CDR3 sequence reads: CASSSAGTDSYEQYF. CDR3 coding DNA: TGTGCCAGCAGTTCTGCCGGGACAGACTCCTACGAGCAGTACTTC.